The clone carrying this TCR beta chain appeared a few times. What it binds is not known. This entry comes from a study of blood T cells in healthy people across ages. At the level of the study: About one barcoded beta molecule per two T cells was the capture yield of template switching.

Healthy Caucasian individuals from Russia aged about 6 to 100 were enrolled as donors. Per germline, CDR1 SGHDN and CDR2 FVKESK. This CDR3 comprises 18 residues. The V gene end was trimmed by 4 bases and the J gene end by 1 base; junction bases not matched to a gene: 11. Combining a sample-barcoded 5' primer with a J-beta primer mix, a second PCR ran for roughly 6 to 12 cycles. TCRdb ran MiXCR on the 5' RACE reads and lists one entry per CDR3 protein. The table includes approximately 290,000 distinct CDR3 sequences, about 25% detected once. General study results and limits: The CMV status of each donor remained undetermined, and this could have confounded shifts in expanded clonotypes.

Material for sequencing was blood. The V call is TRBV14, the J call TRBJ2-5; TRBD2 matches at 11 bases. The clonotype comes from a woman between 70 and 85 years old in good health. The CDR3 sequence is CASSPRQFSGGAQETQYF. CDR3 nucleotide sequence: TGTGCCAGCAGCCCGCGACAGTTTAGCGGGGGGGCCCAAGAGACCCAGTACTTC.